This TCR beta chain was identified in a study of tumor-infiltrating lymphocytes in primary liver carcinoma. RNA was extracted from whole blood without cell sorting, alongside germline DNA. Concerning this clonotype: Antigen specificity is unknown. Compared with germline, one end of the junction differs, possibly owing to a read error.

Production of TCR beta cDNA used approximately 0.45 ug total RNA together with a constant-region primer. Libraries covering TCR beta were generated through three nested multiplex PCR rounds (using a slightly modified ARM-PCR). With TRBV1-TRBV30 forward primers and a C-beta reverse primer, the first two PCR rounds were run for roughly 10 cycles each. TCRdb re-analysed the multiplex PCR reads in MiXCR, keeping a single row per CDR3 protein. Of approximately 330,000 distinct CDR3 sequences listed, 65% were seen once; the top ten hold 5.5% to 7%. Study-level findings and limits: Overlap in tumor-adjacent and tumor-blood pairs fell below that of tumor region pairs.

The V gene's germline CDR1 is SGHAT and CDR2 FQNNGV. This CDR3 comprises 15 residues. The sequence was collected from a man aged 40-55 years with primary liver carcinoma and hepatitis B virus infection. Specimen: peripheral blood. V is TRBV11-2 and J is TRBJ2-1, with TRBD2 matching 9 bases. For the CDR3, the DNA is TGTGCCAGCAGCTTAAGAGGCGGGAGGGCCGGTGAGCACTTCTTC. Translating gives CASSLRGGRAGEHFF.